The 2 T cell receptor beta chains given below trace back to one sample, sequenced in a study of blood T cell repertoires in COVID-19. Data came from immunoSEQ multiplex PCR; TCRdb stores just in-frame clones and leaves some out. The repertoire holds hundreds of thousands of clones, with 70% to 90% as singletons. Sequencing was done on a sample of PBMCs or T cells enriched from blood (not recorded which). These receptors all stem from a man aged 30 to 39 who had recovered from COVID-19.

This clone was seen a single time. The V gene is TRBV24-1, the J gene TRBJ1-2; no clear D gene. The length of the CDR3 is 15 residues. In germline, CDR1 is KGHDR, CDR2 SFDVKD. Deletions cut 0 bases from V and 7 bases from J, with 14 bases between. Here the CDR3 reads CATSDLHGRGSGYTF. CDR3 sequence (DNA): TGTGCCACCAGTGATTTGCACGGGCGGGGTAGTGGCTACACCTTC.

V usage is TRBV19 and J usage is TRBJ1-5; 8 positions agree with TRBD1. The CDR3 has 14 amino acids. Germline V lookup: CDR1 LNHDA, CDR2 SQIVND (reference sequence). Trimming took 4 bases from V and 11 from J; bases not matched to a gene: 10. The CDR3 nucleotides read TGTGCCAGTAGTAGGGTTGGACAGGGTAGGTCCCAGCATTTT. Its translation is CASSRVGQGRSQHF.